The TCR beta chain described here comes from a study of identical twins. Germline loops: CDR1 MDHEN, CDR2 SYDVKM. The CDR3 is 15 amino acids. V was shortened by 2 bases and J by 3 bases, with 14 bases between the two germline ends. TCRdb re-derived calls from the 5' RACE reads in MiXCR, one entry per CDR3 protein. The sample gives around 140,000 distinct CDR3 sequences, roughly 3.5% of which show up once; more than 7% is in the top ten. This clonotype has ten or more counts. Antigen unknown. Study results and limitations: There is a chance that invariant MAIT and iNKT cells partially muddied zero-insertion analyses. In cord blood, abundant beta clonotypes had fewer insertions; memory showed no trend. Less excess twin sharing appeared in beta out-of-frame sequences.

The TCR originated in a man aged 18 to 30 in good health. Material for sequencing was memory T cells sorted from blood. The J gene is TRBJ2-7, the V gene TRBV28; TRBD2 might be the D (5 bases). In DNA form, the CDR3 reads TGTGCCAGCAGTTTAGTTTGGACGGGAAACTACGAGCAGTACTTC. This codes for CASSLVWTGNYEQYF.